A single sample gave rise to the 31 T cell receptor beta chains below, sequenced in a study of T cells in Graves' hyperthyroidism and ophthalmopathy. Using RNA transcripts as the source, TCR beta CDR3 regions were amplified. HTBI primers were employed in a first-round RT-PCR of the TCR CDR3. TCRdb recomputed calls from the multiplex PCR reads with MiXCR, one row per CDR3 protein. This table holds fewer than 200,000 distinct CDR3 sequences, approximately 17% found once. Sample: blood. These receptors came from a woman aged 45-65 years with Graves' hyperthyroidism.

Ten or more counts support this clonotype. This chain links TRBV9 with TRBJ2-7; either TRBD1 or TRBD2 may supply D (6 bases each). The CDR3 loop spans 16 amino acids. The V end was cut by 0 bases, the J end by 3 bases, with 16 bases between. Germline-derived CDR1 and CDR2 are SGDLS and YYNGEE. Written as DNA, the CDR3 is TGTGCCAGCAGCGTAGAAGAAACGGGGGCAATCTACGAGCAGTACTTC. It specifies CASSVEETGAIYEQYF.

This clonotype showed up many times. CDR3 loop: CASTGAGTGNSPLHF. The CDR3 DNA follows: TGTGCCAGCACCGGGGCCGGGACAGGGAATTCACCCCTCCACTTT. The rearrangement uses TRBV28 and TRBJ1-6; 9 bases align to TRBD1. CDR3 length equals 15 residues. J gave up 7 bases and V 7 bases, and 8 bases lay outside the gene matches. Looked up from germline, CDR1 is MDHEN and CDR2 is SYDVKM.

CDR3 protein: CSAPQGFSYEQYF. The CDR3 nucleotides read TGCAGTGCTCCCCAGGGTTTCAGCTACGAGCAGTACTTC. This chain connects TRBV20-1 to TRBJ2-7; D might be TRBD1 (5 bases). This CDR3 is 13 amino acids long. V lost 5 bases and J lost 3, with 14 bases in between. Germline V gene data show CDR1 as DFQATT and CDR2 as SNEGSKA (reference sequence).

This clonotype has ten or more counts. The rearrangement joins TRBV19 to TRBJ1-1, with D maybe TRBD1 (6 bases). V was shortened by 7 bases and J by 3 bases, with 9 bases between the two germline ends. This CDR3 is built from 12 residues. The V gene's germline CDR1 is LNHDA and CDR2 SQIVND (reference sequence). CDR3 region: CASMDRDTEAFF. In DNA form, the CDR3 reads TGTGCCAGTATGGACAGAGACACTGAAGCTTTCTTT.

Notes on this clonotype: Possible read error: a much larger clone is one base away. V is TRBV29-1 and J is TRBJ1-1; D gene unclear. The CDR3 sequence is 15 residues long. Per germline, CDR1 SQVTM and CDR2 ANQGSEA. Here the CDR3 reads CSVEVEWGLNTGAFF. Here the CDR3 DNA reads TGCAGCGTTGAAGTTGAATGGGGTTTGAACACTGGAGCTTTCTTT.

This clonotype has a count of ten or more. This chain uses TRBV2 with TRBJ2-3; TRBD2 matches at 9 bases. This CDR3 contains 15 residues. CDR1 is SNHLY, CDR2 FYNNEI, per germline. V lost 6 bases, J lost 3 bases, and 7 bases stayed unmatched. The CDR3 is CASRSRGGWTDTQYF. The CDR3 DNA reads TGTGCCAGCAGATCGCGGGGGGGGTGGACAGATACGCAGTATTTT.

In this sample, this clonotype turned up a few times. The chain combines TRBV14 with TRBJ2-5, with unresolved D. This CDR3 region has 12 residues. With 0 bases removed from V and 7 bases from J, the gap between germline ends came to 6 bases. Germline loops: CDR1 SGHDN, CDR2 FVKESK. The CDR3 DNA reads as TGTGCCAGCAGCCAAGAAAAAGGGACCCAGTACTTC. Translating it yields CASSQEKGTQYF.

In its sample, this clonotype was seen many times. The rearrangement links TRBV12-3 or TRBV12-4 to TRBJ2-6, with 8 nucleotides matching TRBD1. The CDR3 spans 17 residues. The J segment lost 1 base and the V segment lost 5 bases, leaving 7 bases of the junction unmatched. The CDR3 sequence: CASSITGGISGANVLTF. Here the CDR3 DNA reads TGTGCCAGCAGTATTACAGGGGGAATATCTGGGGCCAACGTCCTGACTTTC.

V usage is TRBV7-9 and J usage is TRBJ1-1; D unresolved. Germline V gene data show CDR1 as SEHNR and CDR2 as FQNEAQ (reference sequence). The V gene lost 1 base and the J gene lost 6 bases, with 6 bases spanning the gap. The CDR3 spans 12 residues. The CDR3 spells CASSLGGSEAFF. In DNA, the CDR3 is TGTGCCAGCAGCTTAGGGGGTTCTGAAGCTTTCTTT.

A note on this clonotype: A read error may be the cause here, since a much bigger clone is one base away. The V gene is TRBV6-2 or TRBV6-3, the J gene TRBJ1-2; 9 bases line up with TRBD1. V trimming: 5 bases; J trimming: 4 bases; junction bases outside the gene matches: 2. Germline-derived CDR1 and CDR2 are MNHEY and SVGEGT. The CDR3 contains 13 residues. In nucleotides, the CDR3 is TGTGCCAGCAGTGAGACAGGGGGCTATGGCTACACCTTC. The encoded protein is CASSETGGYGYTF.

This clonotype showed up many times. The rearrangement uses TRBV6-1 and TRBJ1-1; D ambiguous. The germline V gene has CDR1 MNHNS and CDR2 SASEGT. The CDR3 covers 10 residues. The V end lost 7 bases, the J end lost 11 bases, and 11 bases lay between the germline ends. The CDR3 coding sequence is TGTGCCAGCATGAATAATGAGGCTTTCTTT. The encoded protein is CASMNNEAFF.

This clonotype was observed many times. The CDR3: CASSFWSGANTGELFF. Here the CDR3 DNA reads TGTGCCAGCAGCTTCTGGAGCGGCGCGAACACCGGGGAGCTGTTTTTT. The chain has TRBV13 and TRBJ2-2; D possibly corresponds to TRBD2 (5 bases). Germline CDR1 is PRHDT and CDR2 is FYEKMQ (reference sequence). The CDR3 is 16 amino acids. Trimming pared 3 bases from V and 0 bases from J, leaving 11 bases between.

Comment on this clonotype: A much larger clone is a single base away; this may be a read error. The chain has TRBV19 and TRBJ1-1, with TRBD1 identical over 7 bases. Germline V CDR1 and CDR2: LNHDA, SQIVND (reference sequence). The CDR3 has 13 residues. The J segment lost 11 bases and the V segment lost 7 bases, leaving 13 bases of the junction unmatched. The CDR3, as DNA: TGTGCCAGTATTCCTACAGGGGATCGTTGGGCTTTCTTT. Its protein is CASIPTGDRWAFF.

The gene calls are TRBV12-3 or TRBV12-4 and TRBJ2-1; D not certain. The CDR3 sequence is 13 residues long. Deletions cut 10 bases from V and 10 bases from J, with 20 bases between. The CDR3 bases are TGTGCCAACAGCCACGTTAGGGCAGGCGAGCAGTTCTTC. Its translation: CANSHVRAGEQFF.

This clonotype came up many times. The chain uses TRBV7-2 and TRBJ2-5; D is uncertain. Trimming removed 1 base from V and 13 bases from J, with 16 bases in between. The CDR3 runs 13 residues. The germline gives CDR1 SGHTA, CDR2 FQGNSA. CDR3 nucleotides: TGTGCCAGCAGCTTAGATTTTAGCAGTCCACCGTACTTC. Residues: CASSLDFSSPPYF.

The sample holds many counts of this clonotype. The V call is TRBV29-1, the J call TRBJ1-1, with 7 bases that match TRBD1. Germline V gives CDR1 SQVTM, CDR2 ANQGSEA. The CDR3 totals 13 residues. After removal of 4 bases from V and 6 bases from J, the junction contained 8 bases not matched to a gene. DNA for the CDR3: TGCAGCGTTGGACAGGGAGGGATCGCTGAAGCTTTCTTT. It specifies CSVGQGGIAEAFF.

Ten or more counts support this clonotype. The chain joins TRBV2 to TRBJ2-1; 7 nucleotides line up with TRBD2. The CDR3 totals 13 residues. Germline loops: CDR1 SNHLY, CDR2 FYNNEI. J was trimmed by 7 bases and V by 5 bases; bases with no gene match: 5. CDR3 nucleotide sequence: TGTGCCAGCAGTTGGGACTACCTGAATGAGCAGTTCTTC. Amino acid sequence: CASSWDYLNEQFF.

At least ten counts were recorded for this clonotype. J is TRBJ2-7 and V is TRBV28; TRBD1 is a possible D gene (7 bases). The germline V gene has CDR1 MDHEN and CDR2 SYDVKM. Trimming removed 7 bases from V and 7 bases from J, with 29 bases in between. The CDR3 has 17 residues. CDR3 region: CASNPGGIGQDRGEQYF. The CDR3 coding sequence is TGTGCCAGCAACCCTGGGGGGATAGGACAGGACCGTGGTGAGCAGTACTTC.

This clonotype was counted ten times or more. The J gene is TRBJ2-1, the V gene TRBV5-1; 7 positions match TRBD1. CDR1 and CDR2 (germline): SGHRS, YFSETQ. V gave up 4 bases and J gave up 10 bases; unmatched junction bases: 8. The CDR3 runs to 13 residues. The CDR3 DNA is TGCGCCAGCAGCCGACAGGGTGGTGACGAGCAGTTCTTC. Protein product: CASSRQGGDEQFF.

J is TRBJ1-1 and V is TRBV3-1; TRBD1 matches 8 bases. Germline lookup yields CDR1 LGHDT and CDR2 YNNKEL (reference sequence). The trim removed 4 bases at V and 8 bases at J, leaving 9 bases unmatched. This CDR3 has 14 amino acids. CDR3 DNA sequence: TGTGCCAGCAGCCCACCCAAGACAGGGGCGGAAGCTTTCTTT. Its protein is CASSPPKTGAEAFF.

This clonotype came up a few times. The genes are TRBV12-3 or TRBV12-4 and TRBJ2-3, with 10 bases that match TRBD2. Trimming removed 7 bases from V and 2 bases from J; junction bases left unmatched: 6. The CDR3 is 15 residues long. CDR3 amino acids: CASTKGLANTDTQYF. The CDR3 DNA is TGTGCCAGCACCAAGGGACTAGCGAACACAGATACGCAGTATTTT.

Ten or more counts support this clonotype. V is TRBV11-2 and J is TRBJ2-7; possible D gene TRBD1, 5 bases. The CDR3 is made up of 15 amino acids. Germline CDR1 reads SGHAT; CDR2 reads FQNNGV. Between the trimmed V and J ends, which lost 4 bases and 6 bases, there was a span of 19 bases. The chain's CDR3 is CASSSMQGARREQYF. The CDR3, as DNA: TGTGCCAGCAGCTCCATGCAGGGCGCCCGGCGCGAGCAGTACTTC.

This clonotype was seen at least ten times. The V gene is TRBV7-2, the J gene TRBJ1-5; D is undetermined. Trimming cost V 4 bases and J 6 bases, with 13 bases left between them. The CDR3 is made up of 14 amino acids. Germline loops: CDR1 SGHTA, CDR2 FQGNSA. This chain's CDR3 is CASSSLGYGQPQHF. The CDR3 DNA follows: TGTGCCAGCAGCTCCTTGGGGTACGGTCAGCCCCAGCATTTT.

This clonotype was counted many times. CDR3 nucleotide sequence: TGTGCCAGCTCACCAAGGACGGTGAACACTGAAGCTTTCTTT. Protein product: CASSPRTVNTEAFF. This chain joins TRBV18 and TRBJ1-1; D gene ambiguous. Trimming removed 2 bases at V and 0 bases at J, with 7 bases between. Germline CDR1 is KGHSH and CDR2 is LQKENI. CDR3 length: 14 amino acids.

In its sample, this clonotype was seen many times. V gene TRBV28 combines with J gene TRBJ1-5, with 9 bases lining up with TRBD1. This CDR3 contains 17 residues. V was pared by 4 bases and J by 2 bases, with 9 bases of the junction left unmatched. CDR1 MDHEN and CDR2 SYDVKM come from the germline V gene. CDR3 amino acids: CASSSPGTGRGNQPQHF. As DNA, the CDR3 is TGTGCCAGCAGTTCCCCCGGGACAGGGAGAGGCAATCAGCCCCAGCATTTT.

This clonotype was recorded at least ten times. The CDR3: CASSEEGGGSNEQFF. The CDR3 DNA reads TGTGCCAGCAGTGAGGAAGGCGGGGGGTCGAATGAGCAGTTCTTC. The chain recombines TRBV2 with TRBJ2-1; TRBD2 matches at 8 bases. The V and J ends lost 3 bases and 7 bases, in that order; junction bases with no gene match: 8. The CDR3 is 15 residues long. Germline V gene data show CDR1 as SNHLY and CDR2 as FYNNEI.

The chain's CDR3 is CASSLLGGAGGFAFF. The CDR3 nucleotides are TGTGCCAGCAGTTTATTGGGGGGGGCAGGGGGCTTCGCTTTCTTT. The gene calls are TRBV12-3 or TRBV12-4 and TRBJ1-1; 8 bases map to TRBD1. The CDR3 length is 15 residues. V shed 2 bases, J shed 11 bases, and the junction held 13 bases outside the gene matches.

This clonotype showed up many times. The chain uses TRBV6-1 and TRBJ1-2, with 8 bases lining up with TRBD1. V gave up 1 base and J gave up 4 bases; unmatched junction bases: 2. Germline V gene data show CDR1 as MNHNS and CDR2 as SASEGT. There are 14 residues in the CDR3. The CDR3 loop reads CASSEGDRRYGYTF. The DNA of the CDR3 is TGTGCCAGCAGTGAAGGGGACAGGCGCTATGGCTACACCTTC.

This clonotype was seen repeatedly, ten times or more. The chain is built from TRBV5-1 and TRBJ2-1; 8 bases align to TRBD2. CDR3 length equals 16 residues. V gave up 0 bases and J gave up 7 bases; unmatched junction bases: 9. The V gene's germline CDR1 is SGHRS and CDR2 YFSETQ. The CDR3 DNA follows: TGCGCCAGCAGCTTGGTCCCCGCGGGGGGAACGAATGAGCAGTTCTTC. Residues: CASSLVPAGGTNEQFF. Based on the CDR3 plus reference TRBV5-1 and TRBJ2-1, the full variable domain is KAGVTQTPRYLIKTRGQQVTLSCSPISGHRSVSWYQQTPGQGLQFLFEYFSETQRNKGNFPGRFSGRQFSNSRSEMNVSTLELGDSALYLCASSLVPAGGTNEQFFGPGTRLTVL.

This chain links TRBV4-1 with TRBJ2-7; D possibly corresponds to TRBD2 (6 bases). The CDR3 spans 15 residues. V gave up 4 bases and J gave up 6 bases, with 19 bases separating them. CDR1 is MGHRA, CDR2 YSYEKL, per germline. DNA of the CDR3: TGCGCCAGCAGCCTATCCTGGGTGGCGGGGTCCGAGCAGTACTTC. This encodes CASSLSWVAGSEQYF.

This clonotype came up a few times. The chain couples TRBV6-1 to TRBJ1-5, with D tentatively TRBD1 (5 bases). Trimming took 6 bases from V and 0 from J, leaving 12 bases between them. The CDR3 length is 15 residues. Germline loops: CDR1 MNHNS, CDR2 SASEGT. The CDR3 sequence: CASSRQSYSNQPQHF. CDR3 in DNA: TGTGCCAGCAGCCGACAGAGTTATAGCAATCAGCCCCAGCATTTT.